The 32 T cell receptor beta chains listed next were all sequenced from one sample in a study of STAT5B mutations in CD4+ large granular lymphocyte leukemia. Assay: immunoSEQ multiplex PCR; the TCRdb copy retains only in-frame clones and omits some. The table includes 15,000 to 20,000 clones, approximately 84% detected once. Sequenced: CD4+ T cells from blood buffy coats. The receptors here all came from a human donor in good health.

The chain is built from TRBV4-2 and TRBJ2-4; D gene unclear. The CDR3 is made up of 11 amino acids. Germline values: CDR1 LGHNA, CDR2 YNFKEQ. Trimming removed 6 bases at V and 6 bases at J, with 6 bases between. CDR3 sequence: CASSPGNIQYF. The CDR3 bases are TGTGCCAGCAGTCCGGGAAACATTCAGTACTTC.

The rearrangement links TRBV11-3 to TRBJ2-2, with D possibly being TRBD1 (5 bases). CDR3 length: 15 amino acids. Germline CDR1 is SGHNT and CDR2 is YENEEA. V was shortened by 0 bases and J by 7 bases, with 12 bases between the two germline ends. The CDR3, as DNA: TGTGCCAGCAGCTTAGACGGCAGGGCAGTCGGGGAGCTGTTTTTT. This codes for CASSLDGRAVGELFF.

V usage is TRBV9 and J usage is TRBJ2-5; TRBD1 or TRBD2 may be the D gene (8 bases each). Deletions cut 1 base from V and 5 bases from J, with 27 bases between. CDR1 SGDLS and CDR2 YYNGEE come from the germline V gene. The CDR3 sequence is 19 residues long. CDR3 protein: CASSVQGAVAGAGEETQYF. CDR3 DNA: TGTGCCAGCAGCGTACAGGGGGCCGTCGCGGGAGCGGGAGAGGAGACCCAGTACTTC.

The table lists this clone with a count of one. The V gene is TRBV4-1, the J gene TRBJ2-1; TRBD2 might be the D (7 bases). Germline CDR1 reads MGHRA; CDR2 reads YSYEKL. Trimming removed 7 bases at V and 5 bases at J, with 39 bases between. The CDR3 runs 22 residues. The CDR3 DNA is TGCGCCAGCAAAGTCCGGTTTGTCCTAGCGGCCGGGGGCTGGGGGAGAGACAATGAGCAGTTCTTC. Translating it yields CASKVRFVLAAGGWGRDNEQFF.

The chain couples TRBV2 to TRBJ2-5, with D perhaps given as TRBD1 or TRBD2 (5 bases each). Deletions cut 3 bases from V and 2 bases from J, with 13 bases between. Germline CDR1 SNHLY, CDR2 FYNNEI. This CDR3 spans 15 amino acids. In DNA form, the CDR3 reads TGTGCCAGCAGTGACCGTCTAGCAGGGCAAGAGACCCAGTACTTC. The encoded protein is CASSDRLAGQETQYF.

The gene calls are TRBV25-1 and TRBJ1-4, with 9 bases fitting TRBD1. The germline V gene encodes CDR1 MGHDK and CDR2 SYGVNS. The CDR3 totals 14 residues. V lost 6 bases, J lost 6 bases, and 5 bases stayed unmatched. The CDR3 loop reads CASSIQGADEKLFF. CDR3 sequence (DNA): TGTGCCAGCAGCATACAGGGGGCGGATGAAAAACTGTTTTTT.

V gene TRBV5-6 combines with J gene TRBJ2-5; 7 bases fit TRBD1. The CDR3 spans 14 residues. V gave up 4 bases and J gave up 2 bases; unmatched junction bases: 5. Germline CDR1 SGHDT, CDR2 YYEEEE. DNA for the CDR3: TGTGCCAGCAGCCCGACAGGGCCTCAAGAGACCCAGTACTTC. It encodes CASSPTGPQETQYF.

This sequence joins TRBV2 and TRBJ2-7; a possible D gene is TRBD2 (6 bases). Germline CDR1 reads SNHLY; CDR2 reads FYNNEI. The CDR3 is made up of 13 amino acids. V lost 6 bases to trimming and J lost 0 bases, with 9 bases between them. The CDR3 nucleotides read TGTGCCAGCAGCCTGACTAGCTCCTACGAGCAGTACTTC. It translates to CASSLTSSYEQYF.

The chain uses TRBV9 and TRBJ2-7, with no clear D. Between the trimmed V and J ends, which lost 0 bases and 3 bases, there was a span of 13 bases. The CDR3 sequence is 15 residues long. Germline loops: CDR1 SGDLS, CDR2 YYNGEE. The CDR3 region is CASSVEVAVRYEQYF. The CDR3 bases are TGTGCCAGCAGCGTAGAGGTCGCGGTGCGCTACGAGCAGTACTTC.

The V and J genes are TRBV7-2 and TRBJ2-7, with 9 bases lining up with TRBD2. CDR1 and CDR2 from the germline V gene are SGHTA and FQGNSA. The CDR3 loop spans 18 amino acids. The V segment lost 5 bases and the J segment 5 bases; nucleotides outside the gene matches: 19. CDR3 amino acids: CASSPGASGTRLVNEQYF. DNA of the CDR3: TGTGCCAGCAGCCCCGGGGCTAGCGGGACCCGTCTCGTCAACGAGCAGTACTTC.

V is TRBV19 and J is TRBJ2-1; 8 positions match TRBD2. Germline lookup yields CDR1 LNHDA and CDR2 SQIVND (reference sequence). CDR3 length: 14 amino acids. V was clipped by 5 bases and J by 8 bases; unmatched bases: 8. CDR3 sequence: CASSAGLVRDEQFF. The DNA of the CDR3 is TGTGCCAGTAGTGCGGGACTAGTCAGGGATGAGCAGTTCTTC.

This chain's CDR3 is CSVSTALNQPQHF. The CDR3 coding sequence is TGCAGCGTTTCGACAGCTTTGAATCAGCCCCAGCATTTT. The chain recombines TRBV29-1 with TRBJ1-5; D perhaps matches TRBD1 (5 bases). This CDR3 comprises 13 residues. The V gene lost 5 bases and the J gene lost 4 bases, with 12 bases spanning the gap. Germline V gene lookup returns CDR1 SQVTM and CDR2 ANQGSEA.

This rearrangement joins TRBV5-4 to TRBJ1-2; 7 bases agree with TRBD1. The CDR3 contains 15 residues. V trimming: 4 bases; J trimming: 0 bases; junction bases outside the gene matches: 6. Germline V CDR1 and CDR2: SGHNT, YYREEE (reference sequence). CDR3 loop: CASSPGQASNYGYTF. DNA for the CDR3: TGTGCCAGCAGCCCCGGACAGGCATCTAACTATGGCTACACCTTC.

This CDR3 is CASSEANTEAFF. As DNA, the CDR3 is TGTGCCAGCTCCGAGGCGAACACTGAAGCTTTCTTT. The chain has TRBV18 and TRBJ1-1; no reliable D call. The germline V and J ends were trimmed by 6 bases and 1 base, with 6 bases remaining between them. CDR3 length equals 12 residues. Per germline, CDR1 KGHSH and CDR2 LQKENI.

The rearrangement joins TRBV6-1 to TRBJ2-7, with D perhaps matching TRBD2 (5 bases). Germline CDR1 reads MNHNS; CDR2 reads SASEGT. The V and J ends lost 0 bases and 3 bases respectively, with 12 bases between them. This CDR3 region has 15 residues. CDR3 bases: TGTGCCAGCAGTGAAGCGCGGGCTGTCATCTACGAGCAGTACTTC. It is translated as CASSEARAVIYEQYF.

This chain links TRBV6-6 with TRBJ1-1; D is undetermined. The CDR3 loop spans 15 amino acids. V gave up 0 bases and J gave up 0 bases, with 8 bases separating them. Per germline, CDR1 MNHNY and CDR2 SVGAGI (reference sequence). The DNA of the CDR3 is TGTGCCAGCAGTTACTCCAGCCGAATGAACACTGAAGCTTTCTTT. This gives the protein CASSYSSRMNTEAFF.

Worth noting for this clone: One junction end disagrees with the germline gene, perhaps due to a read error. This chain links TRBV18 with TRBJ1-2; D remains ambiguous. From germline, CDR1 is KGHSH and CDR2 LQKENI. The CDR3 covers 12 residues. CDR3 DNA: TGTGCCAGTTCACTCAACAGCTATGGCTACACCTTC. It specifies CASSLNSYGYTF. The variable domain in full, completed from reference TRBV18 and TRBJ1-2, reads NAGVMQNPRHLVRRRGQEARLRCSPMKGHSHVYWYRQLPEEGLKFMVYLQKENIIDESGMPKERFSAEFPKEGPSILRIQQVVRGDSAAYFCASSLNSYGYTFGSGTRLTVV.

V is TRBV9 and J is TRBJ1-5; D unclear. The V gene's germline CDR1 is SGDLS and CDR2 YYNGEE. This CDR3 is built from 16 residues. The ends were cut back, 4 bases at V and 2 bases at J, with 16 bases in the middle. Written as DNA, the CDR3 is TGTGCCAGCAGCAGGGAGGACGGGCGAGGCAATCAGCCCCAGCATTTT. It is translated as CASSREDGRGNQPQHF.

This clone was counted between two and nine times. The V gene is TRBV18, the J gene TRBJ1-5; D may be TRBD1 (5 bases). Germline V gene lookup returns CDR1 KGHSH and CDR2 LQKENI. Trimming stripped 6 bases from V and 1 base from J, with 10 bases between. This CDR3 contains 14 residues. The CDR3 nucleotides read TGTGCCAGCTCGCAGACAGTCAGCAATCAGCCCCAGCATTTT. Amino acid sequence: CASSQTVSNQPQHF.

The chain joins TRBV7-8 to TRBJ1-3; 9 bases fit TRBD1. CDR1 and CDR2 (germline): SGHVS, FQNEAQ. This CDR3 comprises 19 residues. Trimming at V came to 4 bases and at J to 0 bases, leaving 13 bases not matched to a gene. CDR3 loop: CASSSGQGNVISSGNTIYF. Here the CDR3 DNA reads TGTGCCAGCAGCTCTGGACAGGGGAACGTGATTAGCTCTGGAAACACCATATATTTT.

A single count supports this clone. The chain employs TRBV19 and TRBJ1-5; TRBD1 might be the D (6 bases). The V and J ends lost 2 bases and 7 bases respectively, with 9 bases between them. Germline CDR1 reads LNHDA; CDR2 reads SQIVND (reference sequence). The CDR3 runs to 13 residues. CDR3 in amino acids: CASSIQGKQPQHF. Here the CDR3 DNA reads TGTGCCAGTAGTATACAGGGGAAGCAGCCCCAGCATTTT.

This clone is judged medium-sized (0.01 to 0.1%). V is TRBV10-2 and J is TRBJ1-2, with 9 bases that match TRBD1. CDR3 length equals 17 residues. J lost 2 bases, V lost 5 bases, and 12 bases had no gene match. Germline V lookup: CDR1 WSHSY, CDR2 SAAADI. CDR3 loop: CASSQPAGTGSNYGYTF. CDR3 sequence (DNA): TGCGCCAGCAGTCAACCTGCCGGGACAGGGTCCAACTATGGCTACACCTTC.

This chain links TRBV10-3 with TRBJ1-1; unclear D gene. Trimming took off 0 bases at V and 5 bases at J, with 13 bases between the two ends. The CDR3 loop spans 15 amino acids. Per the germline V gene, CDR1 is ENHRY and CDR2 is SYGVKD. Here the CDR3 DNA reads TGTGCCATCAGTGAGTCACCCGGGATAGGAACTGAAGCTTTCTTT. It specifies CAISESPGIGTEAFF.

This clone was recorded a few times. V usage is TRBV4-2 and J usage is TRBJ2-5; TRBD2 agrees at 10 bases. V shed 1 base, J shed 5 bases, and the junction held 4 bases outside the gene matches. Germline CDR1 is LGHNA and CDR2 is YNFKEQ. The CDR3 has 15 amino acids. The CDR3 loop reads CASSQVAGGRETQYF. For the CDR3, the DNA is TGTGCCAGCAGCCAAGTAGCGGGAGGTAGGGAGACCCAGTACTTC.

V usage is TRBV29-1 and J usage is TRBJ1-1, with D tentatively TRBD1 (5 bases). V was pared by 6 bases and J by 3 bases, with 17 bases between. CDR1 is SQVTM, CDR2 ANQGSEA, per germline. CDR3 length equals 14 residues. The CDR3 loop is CSVLEFGGDTEAFF. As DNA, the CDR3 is TGCAGCGTGTTAGAATTTGGGGGGGACACTGAAGCTTTCTTT.

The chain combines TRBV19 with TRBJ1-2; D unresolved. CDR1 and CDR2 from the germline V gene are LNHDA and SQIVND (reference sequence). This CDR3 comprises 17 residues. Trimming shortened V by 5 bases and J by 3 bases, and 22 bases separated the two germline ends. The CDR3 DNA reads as TGTGCCAGTAGTCCCGTCGGGTGGAGGGAAGGAGACTATGGCTACACCTTC. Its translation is CASSPVGWREGDYGYTF.

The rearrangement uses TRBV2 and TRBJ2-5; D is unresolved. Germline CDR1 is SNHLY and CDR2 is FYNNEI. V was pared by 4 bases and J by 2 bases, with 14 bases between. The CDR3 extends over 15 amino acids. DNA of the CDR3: TGTGCCAGCAGTGGGTTGATGGCGCTACAAGAGACCCAGTACTTC. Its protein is CASSGLMALQETQYF.

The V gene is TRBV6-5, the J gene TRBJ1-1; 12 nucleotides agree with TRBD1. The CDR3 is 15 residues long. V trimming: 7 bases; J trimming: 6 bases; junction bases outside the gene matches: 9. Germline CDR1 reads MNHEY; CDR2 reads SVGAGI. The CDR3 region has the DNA TGTGCCAGCACCATAGGGGACAGGGGGCACGCTGAAGCTTTCTTT. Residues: CASTIGDRGHAEAFF.

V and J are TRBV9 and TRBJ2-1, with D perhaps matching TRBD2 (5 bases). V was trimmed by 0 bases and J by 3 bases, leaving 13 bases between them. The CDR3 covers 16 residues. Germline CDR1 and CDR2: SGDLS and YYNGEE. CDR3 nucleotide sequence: TGTGCCAGCAGCGTAGGCGGAGCGGTGATCTACAATGAGCAGTTCTTC. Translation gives CASSVGGAVIYNEQFF.

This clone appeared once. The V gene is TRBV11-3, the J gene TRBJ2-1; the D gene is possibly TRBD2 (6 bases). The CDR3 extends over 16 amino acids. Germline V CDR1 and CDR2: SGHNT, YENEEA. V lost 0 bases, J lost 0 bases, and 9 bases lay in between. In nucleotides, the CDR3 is TGTGCCAGCAGCTTAGATAGCGGATCCTCCTACAATGAGCAGTTCTTC. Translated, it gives CASSLDSGSSYNEQFF.

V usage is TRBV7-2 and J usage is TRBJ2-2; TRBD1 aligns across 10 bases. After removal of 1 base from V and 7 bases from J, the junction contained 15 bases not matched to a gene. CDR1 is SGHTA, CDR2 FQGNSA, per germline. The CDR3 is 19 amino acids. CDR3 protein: CASSLGRDPGQGIIGELFF. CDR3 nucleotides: TGTGCCAGCAGCTTAGGTAGGGACCCGGGACAGGGGATTATCGGGGAGCTGTTTTTT.

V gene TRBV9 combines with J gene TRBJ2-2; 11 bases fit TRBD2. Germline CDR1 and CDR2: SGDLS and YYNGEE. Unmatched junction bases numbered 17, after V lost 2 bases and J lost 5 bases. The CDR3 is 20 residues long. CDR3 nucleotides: TGTGCCAGCAGCGTCCTTGGTCTAGCGGGAGGTAAATCTGCGACCGGGGAGCTGTTTTTT. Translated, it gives CASSVLGLAGGKSATGELFF.